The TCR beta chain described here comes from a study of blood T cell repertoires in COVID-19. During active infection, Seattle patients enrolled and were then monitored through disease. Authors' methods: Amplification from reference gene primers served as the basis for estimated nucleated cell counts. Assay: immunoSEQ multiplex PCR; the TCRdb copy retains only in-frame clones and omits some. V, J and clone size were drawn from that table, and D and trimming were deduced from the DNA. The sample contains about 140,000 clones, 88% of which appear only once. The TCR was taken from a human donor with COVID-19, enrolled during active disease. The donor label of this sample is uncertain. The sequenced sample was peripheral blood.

DNA for the CDR3: TGTGCCAGCAGCCAAGCGGGGGCGGGGGCTCTTTGGCAGTACTTC. This sequence encodes CASSQAGAGALWQYF. The V and J genes are TRBV3-1 (or the pseudogene TRBV3-2) and TRBJ2-7, with D possibly matching TRBD2 (7 bases). In germline, CDR1 is LGHDT, CDR2 YNNKEL (reference sequence). The CDR3 loop spans 15 amino acids. The V gene lost 1 base and the J gene lost 9 bases, with 19 bases spanning the gap.